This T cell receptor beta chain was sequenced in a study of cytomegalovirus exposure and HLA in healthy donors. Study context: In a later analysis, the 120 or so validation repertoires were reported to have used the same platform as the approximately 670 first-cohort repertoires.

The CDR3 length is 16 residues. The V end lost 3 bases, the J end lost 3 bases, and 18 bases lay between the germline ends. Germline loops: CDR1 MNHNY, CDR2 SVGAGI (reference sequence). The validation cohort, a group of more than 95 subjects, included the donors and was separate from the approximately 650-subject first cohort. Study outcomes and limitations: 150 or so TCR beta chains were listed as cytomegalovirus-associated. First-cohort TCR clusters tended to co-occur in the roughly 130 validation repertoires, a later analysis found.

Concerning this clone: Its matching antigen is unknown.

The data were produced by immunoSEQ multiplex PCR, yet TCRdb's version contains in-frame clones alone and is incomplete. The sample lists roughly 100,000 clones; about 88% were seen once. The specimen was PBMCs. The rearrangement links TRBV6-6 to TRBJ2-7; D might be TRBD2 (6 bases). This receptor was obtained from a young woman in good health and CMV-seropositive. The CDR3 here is CASSYVQGLTFYEQYF. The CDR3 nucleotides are TGTGCCAGCAGTTATGTTCAGGGACTTACCTTCTACGAGCAGTACTTC.